The sequence of this TCR beta chain was determined in a study of shared clonotypes between healthy human individuals. Here immunoSEQ multiplex PCR was the method, and the copy in TCRdb shows in-frame clones only, minus some. The data hold approximately 980,000 clones, with approximately 80% observed a single time. Sequenced material: memory CD4+ T cells sorted from blood. Sample subset: CD45RA-negative fraction. This clonotype originated in a man younger than 35 in good health.

CDR3 bases: TGTGCCACCAGCAGATTAGAGGCAGGCTATGGCTACACCTTC. It codes for CATSRLEAGYGYTF. The chain is built from TRBV15 and TRBJ1-2; no reliable D call. Trimming removed 2 bases from V and 4 bases from J, with 11 bases in between. The CDR3 has 14 amino acids. CDR1 and CDR2 from the germline V gene are LNHNV and YYDKDF (reference sequence).